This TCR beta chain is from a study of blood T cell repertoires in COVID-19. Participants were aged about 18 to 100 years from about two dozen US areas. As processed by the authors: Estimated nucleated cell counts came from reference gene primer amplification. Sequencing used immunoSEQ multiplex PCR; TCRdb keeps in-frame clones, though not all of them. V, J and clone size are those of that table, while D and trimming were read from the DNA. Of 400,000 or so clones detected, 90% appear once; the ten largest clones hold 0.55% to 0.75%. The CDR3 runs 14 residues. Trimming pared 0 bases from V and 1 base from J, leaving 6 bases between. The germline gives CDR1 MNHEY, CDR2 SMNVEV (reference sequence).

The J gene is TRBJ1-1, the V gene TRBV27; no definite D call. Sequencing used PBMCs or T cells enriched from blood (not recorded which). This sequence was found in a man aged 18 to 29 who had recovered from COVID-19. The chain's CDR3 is CASSLSSWNTEAFF. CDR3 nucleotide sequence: TGTGCCAGCAGTTTATCGAGTTGGAACACTGAAGCTTTCTTT.